These T cell receptor beta chains were read from a single sample in a study of OX40 agonist ivuxolimab in advanced cancers. Produced via immunoSEQ multiplex PCR; TCRdb's table is partial and in-frame only. The data show almost 35,000 clones, 65% to 80% seen once. This sample comprised CD4+ or CD8+ T cells sorted from blood, obtained in a trial of the OX40 agonist ivuxolimab. The receptors were gathered from an adult with an advanced solid tumor such as melanoma, head and neck, liver or kidney cancer. Each CDR3 is given without its conserved first and last residue. The order of the fields is D gene, clone size, V gene, J gene, CDR3 protein. The D gene is left open where the match is weak. The size field is filled for only some rows; it gives once, few, many or a size class.

d_call: -
clone_size: few
v_call: TRBV6-1
j_call: TRBJ1-4
cdr3_aa: ASSEKRGASNEKLF

d_call: -
clone_size: -
v_call: TRBV27
j_call: TRBJ2-7
cdr3_aa: ASSLTQGFDGHEQY

d_call: -
clone_size: -
v_call: TRBV30
j_call: TRBJ1-1
cdr3_aa: AWRRGDLTEAF

d_call: -
clone_size: -
v_call: TRBV15
j_call: TRBJ1-4
cdr3_aa: ATSRERVSNEKLF

d_call: TRBD1
clone_size: once
v_call: TRBV5-1
j_call: TRBJ1-1
cdr3_aa: ASSSTGPHSMNTEAF

d_call: TRBD2
clone_size: -
v_call: TRBV5-4
j_call: TRBJ2-7
cdr3_aa: ASSRTSGGASNEQH

d_call: -
clone_size: -
v_call: TRBV11-2
j_call: TRBJ1-3
cdr3_aa: ASSLAGSPSGNTIY

d_call: -
clone_size: few
v_call: TRBV30
j_call: TRBJ1-1
cdr3_aa: AWSLGVGLMNTEAF

d_call: -
clone_size: -
v_call: TRBV27
j_call: TRBJ1-2
cdr3_aa: ASREATRVGYT

d_call: -
clone_size: -
v_call: TRBV19
j_call: TRBJ2-6
cdr3_aa: ASSIAGSGANVLT

d_call: -
clone_size: -
v_call: TRBV30
j_call: TRBJ2-1
cdr3_aa: AWSGGRDNEQF

d_call: -
clone_size: -
v_call: TRBV7-9
j_call: TRBJ2-3
cdr3_aa: ASSWARDYTQY

d_call: -
clone_size: -
v_call: TRBV5-6
j_call: TRBJ1-4
cdr3_aa: ASSPWGLGEKLF

d_call: TRBD1
clone_size: -
v_call: TRBV10-3
j_call: TRBJ1-1
cdr3_aa: AISPGTGAQLLNTEAF

d_call: TRBD2
clone_size: -
v_call: TRBV5-6
j_call: TRBJ2-3
cdr3_aa: ASSFSGGTDTQY

d_call: -
clone_size: -
v_call: TRBV7-3
j_call: TRBJ2-6
cdr3_aa: ASSPSPRSGADVLT

d_call: -
clone_size: -
v_call: TRBV6-4
j_call: TRBJ2-3
cdr3_aa: ASSDILGADTQY

d_call: -
clone_size: -
v_call: TRBV19
j_call: TRBJ2-7
cdr3_aa: ASSPRVRDEQY

d_call: -
clone_size: -
v_call: TRBV10-1
j_call: TRBJ2-1
cdr3_aa: ASSEDGGNEQF

d_call: -
clone_size: -
v_call: TRBV4-1
j_call: TRBJ1-5
cdr3_aa: ASSQDIGDSGGWPQH

d_call: TRBD1
clone_size: -
v_call: TRBV5-8
j_call: TRBJ1-1
cdr3_aa: ASRGDRGRGF

d_call: -
clone_size: large
v_call: TRBV5-1
j_call: TRBJ1-3
cdr3_aa: ASSFLRRTACSFRNTIY

d_call: -
clone_size: -
v_call: TRBV6-5
j_call: TRBJ1-6
cdr3_aa: ASSFGTGNSPLH

d_call: -
clone_size: -
v_call: TRBV4-2
j_call: TRBJ1-4
cdr3_aa: ASSQGSLNEKLF

d_call: -
clone_size: medium-sized
v_call: TRBV2
j_call: TRBJ2-7
cdr3_aa: ASSDWDYEQY

d_call: -
clone_size: -
v_call: TRBV4-2
j_call: TRBJ2-5
cdr3_aa: ASSQGDGGETQY

d_call: TRBD2
clone_size: -
v_call: TRBV4-2
j_call: TRBJ2-5
cdr3_aa: ASSQGSGGAQETQY

d_call: TRBD2
clone_size: few
v_call: TRBV10-1
j_call: TRBJ2-7
cdr3_aa: ASSESSTRGSSYEQY

d_call: -
clone_size: -
v_call: TRBV7-8
j_call: TRBJ1-3
cdr3_aa: ASSLPLRRQGTGNTIY

d_call: -
clone_size: -
v_call: TRBV6-1
j_call: TRBJ2-7
cdr3_aa: ASSEVGGGPYEQY

d_call: TRBD1
clone_size: -
v_call: TRBV2
j_call: TRBJ1-2
cdr3_aa: AIPGWDSNYGYT

d_call: -
clone_size: -
v_call: TRBV6-6
j_call: TRBJ2-7
cdr3_aa: ATSAGTYEQY

d_call: -
clone_size: -
v_call: TRBV5-5
j_call: TRBJ2-3
cdr3_aa: ASSLFGQGKDTQY

d_call: -
clone_size: -
v_call: TRBV5-1
j_call: TRBJ1-5
cdr3_aa: ASSLEGSNQPQH

d_call: TRBD1
clone_size: -
v_call: TRBV5-4
j_call: TRBJ1-2
cdr3_aa: ASSQGGQGHYGYT

d_call: -
clone_size: -
v_call: TRBV7-6
j_call: TRBJ2-7
cdr3_aa: ASSLGVGGAEQY

d_call: TRBD2
clone_size: -
v_call: TRBV27
j_call: -
cdr3_aa: APLRTRGCEQY